This T cell receptor (beta chain) originates from a study of shared clonotypes between healthy human individuals. Profiled with immunoSEQ multiplex PCR; TCRdb holds only in-frame clones, not every one. The repertoire holds over a million clones, with roughly 70% as singletons. In the CD4+ fraction, cells were divided into CD45RA+ naive and CD45RA-negative memory subsets. CDR1 and CDR2 (germline): MNHNS, SASEGT. V was pared by 5 bases and J by 0 bases, with 12 bases between. The CDR3 is made up of 15 amino acids. The sequencing input was memory CD4+ T cells sorted from blood. Subset specified: CD45RA-negative fraction. The origin of this receptor is a man between 18 and 29 years old in good health. The chain uses TRBV6-1 and TRBJ2-3; D is possibly TRBD2 (6 bases). The DNA of the CDR3 is TGTGCCAGCAGTCGCGCGGGATATAGCACAGATACGCAGTATTTT. It is translated as CASSRAGYSTDTQYF.